This T cell receptor beta chain was sequenced during a study of beta chain features in type 1 diabetes. Regarding the study as a whole: In all four CD4+ subsets, TCRB CDR3 length was significantly, moderately reduced in type 1 diabetes.

The J segment lost 8 bases and the V segment lost 4 bases, leaving 7 bases of the junction unmatched. The CDR3 contains 14 residues. Germline V gene lookup returns CDR1 SGHRS and CDR2 YFSETQ. This clone was picked up a small number of times. Its antigen is as yet unknown. Isolated RNA was reverse transcribed in full, so expressed TCRB transcripts were sequenced. Using immunoSEQ multiplex PCR, the repertoire was profiled, and TCRdb retains in-frame clones only, with some absent. The repertoire consists of 230,000 or so clones, with around 15% occurring once and the leading ten covering about 0.078%. V and J are TRBV5-1 and TRBJ2-1, with TRBD1 matching over 9 bases. Material for sequencing was naive CD4+ T cells from blood. The sequence was collected from a man younger than 40 with type 1 diabetes. The CDR3 sequence is CASSPGQGTDEQFF. The CDR3 coding sequence is TGCGCCAGCAGCCCAGGACAGGGGACCGATGAGCAGTTCTTC.